The 4 T cell receptor beta chains given below trace back to one sample, sequenced in a study of blood T cell repertoires in COVID-19. Assay: immunoSEQ multiplex PCR; the TCRdb copy retains only in-frame clones and omits some. The table has roughly 190,000 clones, roughly 82% seen once; the top ten hold 7.8%. The sequencing sample was made of peripheral blood. All receptors derive from a woman aged 55 to 70 with COVID-19, enrolled during active disease.

This clone was observed once. The genes are TRBV5-1 and TRBJ2-1; the match to TRBD1 covers 7 bases. Germline CDR1 SGHRS, CDR2 YFSETQ. The junction had 5 bases not matched to a gene; V was cut back by 4 bases and J by 4 bases. The CDR3 contains 14 residues. CDR3 sequence: CASSPSTGYNEQFF. In nucleotides, the CDR3 is TGCGCCAGCAGCCCCTCGACAGGGTACAATGAGCAGTTCTTC.

The CDR3 region has the DNA TGTGCCAGCAGCCTAGCCGGGACAGAGGATCGGTGGAATGAAAAACTGTTTTTT. Encoded protein: CASSLAGTEDRWNEKLFF. The rearrangement joins TRBV7-3 to TRBJ1-4, with 7 bases aligning to TRBD1. In germline, CDR1 is SGHTA, CDR2 FQGTGA. With 5 bases clipped from V and 5 bases from J, the junction kept 17 bases outside the gene matches. The CDR3 runs 18 residues.

The chain links TRBV6-5 to TRBJ2-7, with 9 positions matching TRBD2. This CDR3 comprises 13 residues. The junction had 4 bases not matched to a gene; V was cut back by 7 bases and J by 3 bases. CDR1 and CDR2 from the germline V gene are MNHEY and SVGAGI. The CDR3 DNA reads TGTGCCAGCACGCGCGGGAGGGGCTACGAGCAGTACTTC. It yields the protein CASTRGRGYEQYF.

This sequence joins TRBV2 and TRBJ1-1; 7 nucleotides match TRBD1. V was pared by 3 bases and J by 1 base, with 2 bases of the junction left unmatched. The CDR3 contains 14 residues. CDR1 is SNHLY, CDR2 FYNNEI, per germline. CDR3 sequence: CASSEQGGNTEAFF. The CDR3 nucleotides are TGTGCCAGCAGTGAGCAGGGGGGGAACACTGAAGCTTTCTTT.